These 6 T cell receptor beta chains originate from one sample sequenced in a study of cytomegalovirus exposure and HLA in healthy donors. The PCR used 60 Vbeta and 13 Jbeta primers. Only in-frame clones appear in the TCRdb table, and some are missing; sequencing was by immunoSEQ multiplex PCR. The repertoire holds some 200,000 clones, with about 90% as singletons. Sequencing was carried out using PBMCs. The receptors come from a girl less than two years old in good health and CMV-seronegative.

This chain joins TRBV6-1 and TRBJ2-3, with 7 positions matching TRBD1. Germline-derived CDR1 and CDR2 are MNHNS and SASEGT. The ends lost 7 bases at V and 0 bases at J; junction bases unmatched: 7. This CDR3 has 15 amino acids. The DNA for the CDR3 is TGTGCCAGCAACGGACAGGACCTTAGCACAGATACGCAGTATTTT. Protein product: CASNGQDLSTDTQYF.

The rearrangement links TRBV5-4 to TRBJ2-7; D might be TRBD2 (6 bases). CDR1 and CDR2 from the germline V gene are SGHNT and YYREEE (reference sequence). This CDR3 has 14 residues. V gave up 1 base and J gave up 3 bases, with 11 bases separating them. CDR3 sequence reads: CASSLMGGSYEQYF. Here the CDR3 DNA reads TGTGCCAGCAGCTTGATGGGAGGAAGCTACGAGCAGTACTTC.

This clone was seen just once. The chain couples TRBV5-1 to TRBJ2-3; 14 bases agree with TRBD2. This CDR3 has 16 residues. After removal of 3 bases from V and 1 base from J, the junction contained 1 base not matched to a gene. Germline CDR1 SGHRS, CDR2 YFSETQ. CDR3 bases: TGCGCCAGCAGCTCGGGACTAGCGGGAGGCACAGATACGCAGTATTTT. This translates into CASSSGLAGGTDTQYF.

The V and J genes are TRBV19 and TRBJ2-1; no reliable D call. V lost 1 base, J lost 6 bases, and 10 bases lay in between. The CDR3 covers 14 residues. Germline V gene lookup returns CDR1 LNHDA and CDR2 SQIVND (reference sequence). CDR3 nucleotides: TGTGCCAGTAGTATAGGACAAGGTGTCAATGAGCAGTTCTTC. Amino acids: CASSIGQGVNEQFF. Full variable domain (outside the CDR3, taken from reference TRBV19 and TRBJ2-1): DGGITQSPKYLFRKEGQNVTLSCEQNLNHDAMYWYRQDPGQGLRLIYYSQIVNDFQKGDIAEGYSVSREKKESFPLTVTSAQKNPTAFYLCASSIGQGVNEQFFGPGTRLTVL.

The rearrangement uses TRBV4-3 and TRBJ2-1; D not certain. The CDR3 runs to 14 residues. V lost 5 bases and J 0 bases, leaving 8 bases between the germline ends. CDR1 LGHNA and CDR2 YSLEER come from the germline V gene. CDR3 amino acids: CASSTASSYNEQFF. The CDR3 bases are TGCGCCAGCAGCACAGCATCCTCCTACAATGAGCAGTTCTTC.

The chain combines TRBV5-1 with TRBJ2-2, with D tentatively TRBD2 (5 bases). Germline loops: CDR1 SGHRS, CDR2 YFSETQ. Trimming took off 0 bases at V and 7 bases at J, with 13 bases between the two ends. The CDR3 consists of 15 residues. CDR3 DNA sequence: TGCGCCAGCAGCTTGGACGGATATGGGAGCGGGGAGCTGTTTTTT. This gives the protein CASSLDGYGSGELFF. The variable domain in full, completed from reference TRBV5-1 and TRBJ2-2, reads KAGVTQTPRYLIKTRGQQVTLSCSPISGHRSVSWYQQTPGQGLQFLFEYFSETQRNKGNFPGRFSGRQFSNSRSEMNVSTLELGDSALYLCASSLDGYGSGELFFGEGSRLTVL.